The 20 T cell receptor beta chains reported below all come from one sample, sequenced in a study of CD4 T cells in relation to SARS-CoV-2 and coronaviruses. The unexposed donors gave CD4+ T cells in about 2010-2018, prior to COVID-19. The cells were cultured for under 13 days before CD4+ T cells were isolated. TCRdb's copy holds only in-frame clones and misses some; the assay was immunoSEQ multiplex PCR. The sample records fewer than 25,000 clones, around 80% being singletons. Antigens for these TCRs are unknown. Sequencing was done on a sample of CD4+ T cells from PBMCs, cultured in vitro. The receptor set was obtained from a human donor in good health.

The chain couples TRBV12-3 or TRBV12-4 to TRBJ2-1; D unclear. V lost 1 base and J lost 4, with 2 bases in between. The CDR3 contains 12 residues. CDR3 bases: TGTGCCAGCAGTTTAGGGTACAATGAGCAGTTCTTC. Translation: CASSLGYNEQFF.

This clone was seen only a few times. The V gene is TRBV7-2, the J gene TRBJ2-7; tentative D call: TRBD1 (6 bases). Germline V gene lookup returns CDR1 SGHTA and CDR2 FQGNSA. The V end was cut by 0 bases, the J end by 5 bases, with 11 bases between. The CDR3 contains 14 residues. This chain's CDR3 is CASSLAGQSNEQYF. As DNA, the CDR3 is TGTGCCAGCAGCTTAGCTGGACAGAGTAACGAGCAGTACTTC.

V and J are TRBV28 and TRBJ1-1; no clear D gene. This CDR3 has 11 residues. The V gene lost 5 bases and the J gene lost 4 bases, with 5 bases spanning the gap. Per germline, CDR1 MDHEN and CDR2 SYDVKM. CDR3 sequence: CASSRFTEAFF. The CDR3 DNA reads TGTGCCAGCAGTCGGTTCACTGAAGCTTTCTTT.

The gene calls are TRBV9 and TRBJ1-1, with D tentatively TRBD1 (6 bases). The CDR3 has 13 residues. V lost 3 bases and J 4 bases, leaving 10 bases between the germline ends. Germline V lookup: CDR1 SGDLS, CDR2 YYNGEE. This CDR3 reads CASSEGQTTEAFF. The DNA of the CDR3 is TGTGCCAGCAGCGAGGGACAAACCACTGAAGCTTTCTTT.

The chain uses TRBV11-2 and TRBJ1-4; D is unclear. CDR3 length: 14 amino acids. V was cut by 5 bases and J by 5 bases, with 12 bases left in between. CDR1 is SGHAT, CDR2 FQNNGV, per germline. The CDR3 region is CASSPPVTNEKLFF. The CDR3 DNA sequence: TGTGCCAGCAGCCCGCCGGTGACGAATGAAAAACTGTTTTTT.

This chain connects TRBV7-2 to TRBJ2-7; 11 bases are shared with TRBD2. The ends lost 3 bases at V and 5 bases at J; junction bases unmatched: 3. Per the germline V gene, CDR1 is SGHTA and CDR2 is FQGNSA. The CDR3 length is 14 residues. The CDR3 DNA reads TGTGCCAGCAGCTTTAGCGGGGGGGCCGACGAGCAGTACTTC. It translates to CASSFSGGADEQYF.

The V gene is TRBV11-2, the J gene TRBJ1-1; D may be TRBD1 (5 bases). The CDR3 is 15 residues long. Germline CDR1 and CDR2: SGHAT and FQNNGV. Trimming took off 1 base at V and 6 bases at J, with 15 bases between the two ends. The DNA for the CDR3 is TGTGCCAGCAGCTTAGTTTTCGTCAGGGCTTCTGAAGCTTTCTTT. It specifies CASSLVFVRASEAFF.

The chain carries TRBV7-9 and TRBJ1-2; no firm D call. Per germline, CDR1 SEHNR and CDR2 FQNEAQ (reference sequence). This CDR3 has 13 amino acids. V was trimmed by 0 bases and J by 4 bases, leaving 6 bases between them. Written as DNA, the CDR3 is TGTGCCAGCAGCTTAGCAATGATCTATGGCTACACCTTC. Translation: CASSLAMIYGYTF.

This clone has a handful of counts. V usage is TRBV2 and J usage is TRBJ1-1; 10 bases are a match to TRBD1. The ends lost 0 bases at V and 7 bases at J; junction bases unmatched: 5. CDR3 length: 15 residues. Germline CDR1 and CDR2: SNHLY and FYNNEI. The CDR3 DNA follows: TGTGCCAGCAGTGAAGCGGGACAGGGGTTCAGTGAAGCTTTCTTT. Its translation: CASSEAGQGFSEAFF.

The V and J genes are TRBV11-2 and TRBJ1-2; TRBD1 matches 8 bases. From germline, CDR1 is SGHAT and CDR2 FQNNGV. This CDR3 spans 13 amino acids. With V trimmed by 5 bases and J by 6 bases, 5 bases remained unmatched. The CDR3 here is CASSTRTGNGYTF. In DNA, the CDR3 is TGTGCCAGCAGCACCCGGACAGGGAATGGCTACACCTTC.

The J gene is TRBJ2-3, the V gene TRBV7-8; TRBD1 matches 7 bases. V trimming: 5 bases; J trimming: 2 bases; junction bases outside the gene matches: 10. The CDR3 runs 16 residues. Germline V gene lookup returns CDR1 SGHVS and CDR2 FQNEAQ. CDR3 bases: TGTGCCAGCAGCCCCACAGGGGCTCCTTACACAGATACGCAGTATTTT. Amino acid sequence: CASSPTGAPYTDTQYF.

V and J are TRBV19 and TRBJ2-2; D is unclear. This CDR3 is 14 amino acids long. CDR1 and CDR2 from the germline V gene are LNHDA and SQIVND (reference sequence). The V end lost 2 bases, the J end lost 5 bases, and 9 bases lay between the germline ends. Here the CDR3 reads CASSISRRTGELFF. DNA for the CDR3: TGTGCCAGTAGTATATCCAGAAGGACCGGGGAGCTGTTTTTT.

V gene TRBV11-2 combines with J gene TRBJ1-3, with D uncertain. The CDR3 totals 18 residues. V lost 5 bases, J lost 2 bases, and 22 bases lay in between. From germline, CDR1 is SGHAT and CDR2 FQNNGV. CDR3 nucleotide sequence: TGTGCCAGCAGCACGCGGGCCGCCGGAGGTACCACTGGAAACACCATATATTTT. It codes for CASSTRAAGGTTGNTIYF. The whole variable domain, remainder taken from reference TRBV11-2 and TRBJ1-3, is EAGVAQSPRYKIIEKRQSVAFWCNPISGHATLYWYQQILGQGPKLLIQFQNNGVVDDSQLPKDRFSAERLKGVDSTLKIQPAKLEDSAVYLCASSTRAAGGTTGNTIYFGEGSWLTVV.

The J gene is TRBJ2-7, the V gene TRBV7-6, with a possible D match to TRBD1 (5 bases). The CDR3 spans 16 residues. Germline CDR1 SGHVS, CDR2 FNYEAQ. V was clipped by 5 bases and J by 1 base, with 18 bases between them. This CDR3 reads CASSLTSGLASYEQYF. The CDR3 DNA sequence: TGTGCCAGCAGCCTGACCTCAGGGTTGGCGTCCTACGAGCAGTACTTC.

The J gene is TRBJ2-1, the V gene TRBV12-3 or TRBV12-4; D gene unclear. This CDR3 contains 13 residues. V was shortened by 4 bases and J by 6 bases, with 10 bases between the two germline ends. The CDR3 region is CASSSGPANEQFF. The CDR3 coding sequence is TGTGCCAGCAGTTCGGGCCCTGCCAATGAGCAGTTCTTC.

This clone was observed a handful of times. The chain employs TRBV2 and TRBJ1-2; D is unclear. Trimming cost V 4 bases and J 6 bases, with 15 bases left between them. Germline V gives CDR1 SNHLY, CDR2 FYNNEI. This CDR3 region has 14 residues. Written as DNA, the CDR3 is TGTGCCAGCAGTGTTTCCACAGCCCCGGATGGCTACACCTTC. It specifies CASSVSTAPDGYTF.

This clone was recorded once. This chain connects TRBV5-8 to TRBJ2-6; D gene ambiguous. Trimming removed 1 base at V and 3 bases at J, with 8 bases between. The germline V gene has CDR1 SGHTS and CDR2 YDEGEE. CDR3 length: 15 residues. The CDR3 sequence is CASSLYGYGANVLTF. CDR3 nucleotide sequence: TGTGCCAGCAGCTTGTACGGGTATGGGGCCAACGTCCTGACTTTC.

Only one count was recorded for this clone. The chain has TRBV6-5 and TRBJ2-3; 10 bases agree with TRBD2. Germline V gene lookup returns CDR1 MNHEY and CDR2 SVGAGI. The V gene end was trimmed by 8 bases and the J gene end by 4 bases; junction bases not matched to a gene: 9. The CDR3 is 15 residues long. The CDR3 coding sequence is TGTGCCAGCCAGGCTAGCGGGAGTATCGCAGATACGCAGTATTTT. Residues: CASQASGSIADTQYF.

The genes are TRBV9 and TRBJ2-3; D gene ambiguous. The CDR3 sequence is 16 residues long. CDR1 and CDR2 from the germline V gene are SGDLS and YYNGEE. The V gene lost 0 bases and the J gene lost 1 base, with 12 bases spanning the gap. CDR3 in amino acids: CASSVAVLSGTDTQYF. The CDR3 DNA reads as TGTGCCAGCAGCGTAGCGGTTCTCTCCGGCACAGATACGCAGTATTTT.

V and J are TRBV2 and TRBJ1-3; 7 nucleotides align to TRBD1. This CDR3 region has 20 residues. Germline loops: CDR1 SNHLY, CDR2 FYNNEI. J lost 2 bases, V lost 8 bases, and 24 bases had no gene match. The CDR3 nucleotides read TGTGCCAGCGGGGGAATAAGGACAGGTGGGGAGAGGAGAGCTGGAAACACCATATATTTT. It encodes CASGGIRTGGERRAGNTIYF.